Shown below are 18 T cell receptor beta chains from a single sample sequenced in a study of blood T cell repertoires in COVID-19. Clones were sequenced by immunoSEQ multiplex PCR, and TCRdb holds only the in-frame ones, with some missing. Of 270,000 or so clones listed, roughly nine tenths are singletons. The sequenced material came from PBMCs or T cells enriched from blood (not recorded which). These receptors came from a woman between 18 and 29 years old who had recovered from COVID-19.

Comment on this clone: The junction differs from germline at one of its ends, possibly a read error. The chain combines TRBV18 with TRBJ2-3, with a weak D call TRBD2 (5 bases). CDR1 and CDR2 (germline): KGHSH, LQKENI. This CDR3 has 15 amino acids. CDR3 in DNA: TGTGCCAGCTCCCCACGTACAGCGCGAGGGGATACGCAGTATTTT. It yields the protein CASSPRTARGDTQYF.

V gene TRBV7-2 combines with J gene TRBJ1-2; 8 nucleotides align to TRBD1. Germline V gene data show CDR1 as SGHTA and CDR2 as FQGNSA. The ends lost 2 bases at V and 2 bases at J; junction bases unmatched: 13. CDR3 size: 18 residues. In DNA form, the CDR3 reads TGTGCCAGCAGCTTATCGAATACCGATTACAGGGGGAACTATGGCTACACCTTC. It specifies CASSLSNTDYRGNYGYTF.

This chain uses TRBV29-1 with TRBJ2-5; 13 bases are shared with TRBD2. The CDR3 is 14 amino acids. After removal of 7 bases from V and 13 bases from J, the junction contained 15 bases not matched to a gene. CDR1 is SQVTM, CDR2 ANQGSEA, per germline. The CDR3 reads CSAGLAGDPNSVYF. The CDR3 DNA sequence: TGCAGCGCTGGACTAGCGGGAGACCCCAATTCGGTGTACTTC.

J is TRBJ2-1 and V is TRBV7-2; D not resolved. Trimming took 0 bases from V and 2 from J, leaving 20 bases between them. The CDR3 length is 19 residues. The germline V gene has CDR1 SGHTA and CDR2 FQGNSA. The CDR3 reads CASSLASLIDSNPYNEQFF. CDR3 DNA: TGTGCCAGCAGCTTAGCCTCTCTTATAGACTCTAATCCCTACAATGAGCAGTTCTTC.

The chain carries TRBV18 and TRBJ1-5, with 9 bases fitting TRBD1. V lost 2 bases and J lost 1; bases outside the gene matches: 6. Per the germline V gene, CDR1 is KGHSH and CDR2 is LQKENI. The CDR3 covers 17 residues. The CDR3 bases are TGTGCCAGCTCACCAGGGACAGGGAAGGGAAGCAATCAGCCCCAGCATTTT. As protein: CASSPGTGKGSNQPQHF.

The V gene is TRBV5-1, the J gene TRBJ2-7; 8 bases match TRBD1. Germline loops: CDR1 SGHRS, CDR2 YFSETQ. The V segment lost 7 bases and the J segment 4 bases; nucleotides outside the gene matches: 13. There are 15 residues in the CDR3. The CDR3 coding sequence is TGCGCCAGCGCGACCGGGACAGGACTTCGATACGAGCAGTACTTC. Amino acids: CASATGTGLRYEQYF. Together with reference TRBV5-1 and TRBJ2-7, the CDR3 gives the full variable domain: KAGVTQTPRYLIKTRGQQVTLSCSPISGHRSVSWYQQTPGQGLQFLFEYFSETQRNKGNFPGRFSGRQFSNSRSEMNVSTLELGDSALYLCASATGTGLRYEQYFGPGTRLTVT.

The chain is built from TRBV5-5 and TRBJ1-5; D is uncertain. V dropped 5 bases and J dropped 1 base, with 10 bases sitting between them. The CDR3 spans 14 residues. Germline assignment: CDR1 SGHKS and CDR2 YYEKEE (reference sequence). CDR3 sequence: CASSFATSNQPQHF. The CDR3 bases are TGTGCCAGCAGTTTTGCTACGAGCAATCAGCCCCAGCATTTT.

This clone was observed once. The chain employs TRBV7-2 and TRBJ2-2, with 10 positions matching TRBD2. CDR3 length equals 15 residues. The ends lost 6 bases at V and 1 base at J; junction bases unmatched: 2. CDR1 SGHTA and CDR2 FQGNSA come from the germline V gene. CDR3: CASSPSGGNTGELFF. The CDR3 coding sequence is TGTGCCAGCAGTCCTAGCGGGGGGAACACCGGGGAGCTGTTTTTT.

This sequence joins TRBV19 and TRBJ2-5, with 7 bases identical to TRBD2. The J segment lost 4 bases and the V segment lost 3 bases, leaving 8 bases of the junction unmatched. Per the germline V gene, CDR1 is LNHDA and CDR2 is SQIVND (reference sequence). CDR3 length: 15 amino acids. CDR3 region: CASSMHQGGLETQYF. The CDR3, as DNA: TGTGCCAGTAGTATGCACCAGGGAGGGCTAGAGACCCAGTACTTC.

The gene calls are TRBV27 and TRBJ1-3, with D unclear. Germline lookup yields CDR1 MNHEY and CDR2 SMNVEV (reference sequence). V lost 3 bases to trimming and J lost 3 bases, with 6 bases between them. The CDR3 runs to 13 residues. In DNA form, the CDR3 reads TGTGCCAGCAGTTTGAGGAATGGAAACACCATATATTTT. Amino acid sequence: CASSLRNGNTIYF.

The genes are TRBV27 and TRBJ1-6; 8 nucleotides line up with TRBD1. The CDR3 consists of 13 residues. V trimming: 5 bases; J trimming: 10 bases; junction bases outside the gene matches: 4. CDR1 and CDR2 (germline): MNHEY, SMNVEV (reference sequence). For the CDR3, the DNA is TGTGCCAGCAGTGGACAGGGAGGATCACCCCTCCACTTT. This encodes CASSGQGGSPLHF.

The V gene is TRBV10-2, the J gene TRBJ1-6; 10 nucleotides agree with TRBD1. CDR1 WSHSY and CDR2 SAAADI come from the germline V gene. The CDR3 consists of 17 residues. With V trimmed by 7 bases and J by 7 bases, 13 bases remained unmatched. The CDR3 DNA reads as TGCGCCAGCAAGAGGACAGGGGGGCCTCCTCCCAATTCACCCCTCCACTTT. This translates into CASKRTGGPPPNSPLHF.

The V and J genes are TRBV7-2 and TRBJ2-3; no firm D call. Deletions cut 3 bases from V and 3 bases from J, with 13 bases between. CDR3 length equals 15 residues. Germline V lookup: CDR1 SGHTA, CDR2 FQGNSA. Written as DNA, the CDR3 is TGTGCCAGCAGCTTTAGAATCTACGGGACAGATACGCAGTATTTT. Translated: CASSFRIYGTDTQYF. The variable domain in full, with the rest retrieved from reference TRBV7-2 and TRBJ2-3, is GAGVSQSPSNKVTEKGKDVELRCDPISGHTALYWYRQSLGQGLEFLIYFQGNSAPDKSGLPSDRFSAERTGGSVSTLTIQRTQQEDSAVYLCASSFRIYGTDTQYFGPGTRLTVL.

CDR3 protein: CASSLLQGFGEQYF. Here the CDR3 DNA reads TGTGCCAGCAGCTTGCTACAGGGGTTTGGGGAGCAGTACTTC. The chain recombines TRBV5-6 with TRBJ2-7; 7 bases agree with TRBD1. Germline CDR1 SGHDT, CDR2 YYEEEE. The V gene end was trimmed by 1 base and the J gene end by 7 bases; junction bases not matched to a gene: 8. This CDR3 is 14 amino acids long.

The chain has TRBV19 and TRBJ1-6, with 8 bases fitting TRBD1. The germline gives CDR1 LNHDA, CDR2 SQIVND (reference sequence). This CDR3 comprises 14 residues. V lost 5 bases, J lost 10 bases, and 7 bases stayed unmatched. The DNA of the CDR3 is TGTGCCAGTAGTCGGGACAGGTCGGGCTCACCCCTCCACTTT. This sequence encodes CASSRDRSGSPLHF.

CDR3 nucleotides: TGTGCCAGCAGCTTAATTTGGAGCACCGAGACCCAGTACTTC. Translating gives CASSLIWSTETQYF. The chain is built from TRBV11-2 and TRBJ2-5, with no clear D. The CDR3 length is 14 residues. V lost 2 bases and J lost 5, with 12 bases in between. CDR1 is SGHAT and CDR2 is FQNNGV in the germline V gene.

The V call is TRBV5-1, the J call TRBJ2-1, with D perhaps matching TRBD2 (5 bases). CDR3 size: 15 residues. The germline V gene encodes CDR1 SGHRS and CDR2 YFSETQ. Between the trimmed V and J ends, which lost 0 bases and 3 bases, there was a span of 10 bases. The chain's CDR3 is CASSLVSAGYNEQFF. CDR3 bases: TGCGCCAGCAGCTTGGTATCGGCGGGCTACAATGAGCAGTTCTTC.

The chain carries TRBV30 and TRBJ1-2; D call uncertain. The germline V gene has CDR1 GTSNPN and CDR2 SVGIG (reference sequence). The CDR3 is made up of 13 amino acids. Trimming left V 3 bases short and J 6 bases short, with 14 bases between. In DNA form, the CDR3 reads TGTGCCTGGAGCGGGAACAAAGACCATGGCTACACCTTC. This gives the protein CAWSGNKDHGYTF.